What follows are 29 T cell receptor beta chains derived from one specimen sequenced in a study of CD8+CD57+ T cells in acquired aplastic anemia. TCR beta VDJ combinations and CDR3 sequences were profiled from genomic DNA. TCRdb re-called the reads through MiXCR, storing one row per CDR3 protein. The repertoire has about 210,000 distinct CDR3 sequences, over 55% of them found once; the top ten carry less than 30%. Sequencing was carried out using sorted CD4+, CD8+, or CD8+CD57+ T cells (not recorded which) from PBMCs. These TCRs come from a human donor in good health.

The J gene is TRBJ1-6, the V gene TRBV12-3 or TRBV12-4, with 7 bases that match TRBD1. The CDR3 contains 14 residues. V was pared by 6 bases and J by 7 bases, with 6 bases of the junction left unmatched. This CDR3 reads CASRGGQNNSPLHF. In nucleotides, the CDR3 is TGTGCCAGCAGGGGGGGACAGAACAATTCACCCCTCCACTTT.

Of note for this clonotype: At one end the junction does not follow the germline gene, possibly because of a read error. The rearrangement links TRBV20-1 to TRBJ2-1; D may be TRBD1 or TRBD2 (6 bases each). The CDR3 contains 10 residues. Per the germline V gene, CDR1 is DFQATT and CDR2 is SNEGSKA (reference sequence). CDR3 nucleotide sequence: TGTAGGGGGGAGTACAATGAGCAGTTCTTC. Protein product: CRGEYNEQFF.

The chain has TRBV24-1 and TRBJ2-7; TRBD2 matches at 13 bases. CDR3 length equals 19 residues. Trimming took 3 bases from V and 5 from J; bases not matched to a gene: 15. Germline V CDR1 and CDR2: KGHDR, SFDVKD. The CDR3 loop is CATSDPGTSGVLGFDEQYF. The CDR3 coding sequence is TGTGCCACCAGTGATCCCGGGACTAGCGGGGTCCTTGGGTTCGACGAGCAGTACTTC.

This clonotype was counted only a few times. CDR3 protein: CASSPRTGVNEQFF. The CDR3 DNA sequence: TGCGCCAGCAGCCCAAGGACAGGGGTCAATGAGCAGTTCTTC. The chain recombines TRBV5-1 with TRBJ2-1; 9 bases are a match to TRBD1. CDR1 and CDR2 from the germline V gene are SGHRS and YFSETQ. The V gene end was trimmed by 4 bases and the J gene end by 6 bases; junction bases not matched to a gene: 5. This CDR3 spans 14 amino acids.

This clonotype showed up just a few times. The chain employs TRBV30 and TRBJ2-1; 8 nucleotides line up with TRBD2. Unmatched junction bases numbered 3, after V lost 1 base and J lost 7 bases. CDR1 and CDR2 from the germline V gene are GTSNPN and SVGIG (reference sequence). The CDR3 sequence is 13 residues long. In DNA form, the CDR3 reads TGTGCCTGGAGTGGGCTAGCGGGTAATGAGCAGTTCTTC. Its translation: CAWSGLAGNEQFF. The complete variable domain, with remaining parts taken from reference TRBV30 and TRBJ2-1, reads SQTIHQWPATLVQPVGSPLSLECTVEGTSNPNLYWYRQAAGRGLQLLFYSVGIGQISSEVPQNLSASRPQDRQFILSSKKLLLSDSGFYLCAWSGLAGNEQFFGPGTRLTVL.

As for this clonotype: One junction end does not reproduce the germline sequence, and a read error may be involved. The chain couples TRBV10-3 to TRBJ1-1; tentative D call: TRBD1 (6 bases). Germline V CDR1 and CDR2: ENHRY, SYGVKD. The CDR3 runs 13 residues. The CDR3 coding sequence is TGTGCCATCAGTGAGTTTTCAGGGGATAAAGCCTTCTTT. As protein: CAISEFSGDKAFF.

In regard to this clonotype: This sequence may be a read error, since a much larger clone differs from it by one base. This chain links TRBV11-1 with TRBJ1-2, with D possibly matching TRBD1 (5 bases). CDR1 and CDR2 from the germline V gene are SGHAT and FQDESV (reference sequence). The CDR3 totals 14 residues. DNA of the CDR3: TGTGCCAGCAGCCCCCGGGGCCTACTCTATGGCTACGCCTTC. Protein: CASSPRGLLYGYAF.

The J gene is TRBJ2-1, the V gene TRBV7-9; perhaps D is TRBD1 or TRBD2 (5 bases each). There are 15 residues in the CDR3. The V gene's germline CDR1 is SEHNR and CDR2 FQNEAQ (reference sequence). The germline V and J ends were trimmed by 6 bases and 8 bases, with 20 bases remaining between them. CDR3 amino acids: CASSFTGTGTDEQFF. The DNA of the CDR3 is TGTGCCAGCAGTTTTACCGGGACGGGTACGGATGAGCAGTTCTTC.

J is TRBJ2-5 and V is TRBV20-1; D ambiguous. This CDR3 is 10 amino acids long. Germline V lookup: CDR1 DFQATT, CDR2 SNEGSKA (reference sequence). The V end was cut by 6 bases, the J end by 5 bases, with 7 bases between. This CDR3 reads CSAHYETQYF. In DNA form, the CDR3 reads TGCAGTGCCCATTACGAGACCCAGTACTTC.

About this clonotype: The junction shows a germline mismatch at one end, possibly a read error. The chain recombines TRBV12-3 or TRBV12-4 with TRBJ2-1, with D hard to call. This CDR3 contains 14 residues. The CDR3 coding sequence is TGTGCCAGCAGTTTTTTGAGCTCCTGCAATGAGCAGTTCTTC. Translated: CASSFLSSCNEQFF.

The V gene is TRBV7-9, the J gene TRBJ2-7, with a weak D call TRBD2 (5 bases). The CDR3 consists of 15 residues. V lost 5 bases to trimming and J lost 0 bases, with 14 bases between them. Germline loops: CDR1 SEHNR, CDR2 FQNEAQ (reference sequence). CDR3 nucleotides: TGTGCCAGCAGCCTAGTGACGGGAAACTCCTACGAGCAGTACTTC. Residues: CASSLVTGNSYEQYF.

The genes are TRBV2 and TRBJ2-5, with TRBD1 identical over 7 bases. V was clipped by 6 bases and J by 4 bases; unmatched bases: 5. Germline V lookup: CDR1 SNHLY, CDR2 FYNNEI. The CDR3 is made up of 13 amino acids. In nucleotides, the CDR3 is TGTGCCAGCAGCCCCGACAGGGTAGAGACCCAGTACTTC. Amino acid sequence: CASSPDRVETQYF.

This clonotype was detected only a few times. The J gene is TRBJ1-3, the V gene TRBV24-1, with no clear D. Trimming pared 3 bases from V and 8 bases from J, leaving 7 bases between. This CDR3 contains 12 residues. Germline lookup yields CDR1 KGHDR and CDR2 SFDVKD. CDR3 in amino acids: CATSDNIDTIYF. As DNA, the CDR3 is TGTGCCACCAGTGATAATATCGACACCATATATTTT.

The chain links TRBV9 to TRBJ2-7; 10 bases match TRBD2. This CDR3 is built from 15 residues. Germline trimming cut 0 bases from V and 7 bases from J; bases unmatched to any gene: 7. In germline, CDR1 is SGDLS, CDR2 YYNGEE. The DNA of the CDR3 is TGTGCCAGCAGCGTAGGGCCTAGCGGGGGTAGTGAGCAGTACTTC. It yields the protein CASSVGPSGGSEQYF.

This clonotype was seen repeatedly, ten times or more. A junction boundary mismatches the germline segment, possibly from a read error. The chain is built from TRBV7-9 and TRBJ2-7; D not resolved. Per germline, CDR1 SEHNR and CDR2 FQNEAQ (reference sequence). The CDR3 is 13 amino acids. CDR3 sequence: CASSLGTGYEQYF. CDR3 in DNA: TGCGCCAGCAGCTTAGGAACTGGGTACGAGCAGTACTTC.

V is TRBV2 and J is TRBJ2-3, with D tentatively TRBD2 (5 bases). V was cut by 6 bases and J by 0 bases, with 10 bases left in between. The length of the CDR3 is 14 residues. The V gene's germline CDR1 is SNHLY and CDR2 FYNNEI. The DNA of the CDR3 is TGTGCCAGCAGAGGAGGACCGAGCACAGATACGCAGTATTTT. Translating gives CASRGGPSTDTQYF.

The chain employs TRBV12-5 and TRBJ1-1; 7 bases are a match to TRBD1. CDR3 length: 18 residues. V dropped 1 base and J dropped 0; count of bases not matched to a gene: 11. Per the germline V gene, CDR1 is LGHNT and CDR2 is FRNRAP. CDR3: CASGLDTGQDYMNTEAFF. The CDR3 DNA sequence: TGTGCTAGTGGTTTGGACACCGGACAGGACTACATGAACACTGAAGCTTTCTTT.

The chain combines TRBV7-8 with TRBJ2-7; D call uncertain. Germline CDR1 reads SGHVS; CDR2 reads FQNEAQ. The CDR3 has 14 amino acids. The V end was cut by 7 bases, the J end by 4 bases, with 17 bases between. The CDR3 sequence is CASTSSRESYEQYF. The CDR3 DNA is TGTGCCAGCACCTCCTCTCGCGAGAGTTACGAGCAGTACTTC.

The CDR3 DNA is TGTGCCAGCAGCGGGGACAGGGGTTCTGGCTACACCTTC. This codes for CASSGDRGSGYTF. The gene calls are TRBV7-6 and TRBJ1-2; TRBD1 agrees at 10 bases. The CDR3 loop spans 13 amino acids. Looked up from germline, CDR1 is SGHVS and CDR2 is FNYEAQ. V lost 5 bases and J lost 7; bases outside the gene matches: 4.

The rearrangement links TRBV19 to TRBJ1-1; possibly TRBD1 for D (5 bases). The length of the CDR3 is 15 residues. Germline CDR1 reads LNHDA; CDR2 reads SQIVND (reference sequence). V was clipped by 6 bases and J by 4 bases, with 18 bases between them. The CDR3 bases are TGTGCCAGTAGGCGTGGGACCTCGGGGAGCACTGAAGCTTTCTTT. Its protein is CASRRGTSGSTEAFF. Looking up the rest from reference TRBV19 and TRBJ1-1 gives the full variable domain: DGGITQSPKYLFRKEGQNVTLSCEQNLNHDAMYWYRQDPGQGLRLIYYSQIVNDFQKGDIAEGYSVSREKKESFPLTVTSAQKNPTAFYLCASRRGTSGSTEAFFGQGTRLTVV.

To note about this clonotype: One junction end does not reproduce the germline sequence, and a read error may be involved. In DNA, the CDR3 is TGTGCTAGCAGCTTAGCGCACGGACGGGGAGAGCAGTTCTTC. Translation: CASSLAHGRGEQFF. The chain recombines TRBV7-3 with TRBJ2-1; D is perhaps TRBD2 (5 bases). Germline CDR1 is SGHTA and CDR2 is FQGTGA. The CDR3 sequence is 14 residues long.

The chain has TRBV29-1 and TRBJ2-2, with D possibly matching TRBD1 (6 bases). Germline V gene data show CDR1 as SQVTM and CDR2 as ANQGSEA. V lost 4 bases, J lost 6 bases, and 12 bases lay in between. CDR3 length equals 13 residues. CDR3 region: CSVVGAVAGELFF. The CDR3 coding sequence is TGCAGCGTTGTGGGGGCGGTCGCCGGGGAGCTGTTTTTT.

This clonotype was picked up a small number of times. This chain links TRBV27 with TRBJ2-1, with D perhaps matching TRBD1 or TRBD2 (6 bases each). Germline values: CDR1 MNHEY, CDR2 SMNVEV (reference sequence). The CDR3 sequence is 13 residues long. The V gene lost 2 bases and the J gene lost 10 bases, with 12 bases spanning the gap. The CDR3 DNA sequence: TGTGCCAGCAGTTTAGGGGGGCCCGGCGAGCAGTTCTTC. Translating gives CASSLGGPGEQFF.

For this clonotype: A much larger clone is a single base away; this may be a read error. This sequence joins TRBV6-5 and TRBJ2-1, with TRBD2 identical over 9 bases. The assigned J gene may be wrong: the sequence end matches TRBJ2-7 better. The CDR3 contains 15 residues. Germline CDR1 MNHEY, CDR2 SVGAGI. The CDR3 DNA sequence: TGTGCCAGCAGCTCGCCAGCGGGGGGTTACAATGAGCAGTACTTC. It codes for CASSSPAGGYNEQYF.

This clonotype was seen repeatedly, ten times or more. The rearrangement links TRBV4-2 to TRBJ2-7, with 7 bases that match TRBD2. The CDR3 length is 16 residues. Germline CDR1 reads LGHNA; CDR2 reads YNFKEQ. V gave up 0 bases and J gave up 0 bases; unmatched junction bases: 5. The CDR3 reads CASSQDGGSPSYEQYF. The CDR3 DNA reads as TGTGCCAGCAGCCAAGACGGCGGGAGCCCCTCCTACGAGCAGTACTTC.

This clonotype was seen a few times. The CDR3 nucleotides read TGTGCCAGCAGCAGTCTGGGGGCCTACGAGCAGTACTTC. Translated, it gives CASSSLGAYEQYF. The chain couples TRBV7-9 to TRBJ2-7; perhaps D is TRBD1 or TRBD2 (5 bases each). The length of the CDR3 is 13 residues. Trimming stripped 5 bases from V and 2 bases from J, with 10 bases between. CDR1 and CDR2 from the germline V gene are SEHNR and FQNEAQ (reference sequence).

V is TRBV24-1 and J is TRBJ2-7; 7 positions match TRBD1. This CDR3 region has 15 residues. Germline V lookup: CDR1 KGHDR, CDR2 SFDVKD. V dropped 0 bases and J dropped 2; count of bases not matched to a gene: 3. In DNA form, the CDR3 reads TGTGCCACCAGTGATTTGTTCCAGGGGGCCTACGAGCAGTACTTC. Its protein is CATSDLFQGAYEQYF.

The rearrangement joins TRBV29-1 to TRBJ2-7, with 8 positions matching TRBD2. Germline CDR1 reads SQVTM; CDR2 reads ANQGSEA. V lost 5 bases and J lost 0; bases outside the gene matches: 3. This CDR3 comprises 13 residues. The CDR3 sequence is CSVRGGDSYEQYF. CDR3 nucleotide sequence: TGCAGCGTTCGGGGGGGGGACTCCTACGAGCAGTACTTC.

For this clonotype: A clone one base away is much larger, so this may be a read error. The V and J genes are TRBV6-5 and TRBJ1-3; TRBD1 is a possible D gene (5 bases). V shed 5 bases and J shed 2 bases, with 10 bases lying between them. The CDR3 totals 14 residues. Germline CDR1 reads MNHEY; CDR2 reads SVGAGI. For the CDR3, the DNA is TGTGCCAGCAGTGAGGCAGGGACTGGAAACACCATATATTTT. This codes for CASSEAGTGNTIYF.